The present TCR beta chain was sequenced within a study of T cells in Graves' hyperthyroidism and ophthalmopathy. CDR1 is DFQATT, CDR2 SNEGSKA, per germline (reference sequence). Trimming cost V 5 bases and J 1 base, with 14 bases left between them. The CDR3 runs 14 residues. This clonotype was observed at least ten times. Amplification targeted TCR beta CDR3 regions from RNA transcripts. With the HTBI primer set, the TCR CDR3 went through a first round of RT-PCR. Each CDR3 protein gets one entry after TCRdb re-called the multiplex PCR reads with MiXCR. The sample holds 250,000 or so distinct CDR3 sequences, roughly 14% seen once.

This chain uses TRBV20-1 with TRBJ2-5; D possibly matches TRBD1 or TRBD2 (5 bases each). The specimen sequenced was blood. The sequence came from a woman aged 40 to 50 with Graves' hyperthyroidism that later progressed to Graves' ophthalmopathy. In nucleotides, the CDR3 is TGCAGTGCTGGAGCGTGGGACGGCCAAGAGACCCAGTACTTC. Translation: CSAGAWDGQETQYF.